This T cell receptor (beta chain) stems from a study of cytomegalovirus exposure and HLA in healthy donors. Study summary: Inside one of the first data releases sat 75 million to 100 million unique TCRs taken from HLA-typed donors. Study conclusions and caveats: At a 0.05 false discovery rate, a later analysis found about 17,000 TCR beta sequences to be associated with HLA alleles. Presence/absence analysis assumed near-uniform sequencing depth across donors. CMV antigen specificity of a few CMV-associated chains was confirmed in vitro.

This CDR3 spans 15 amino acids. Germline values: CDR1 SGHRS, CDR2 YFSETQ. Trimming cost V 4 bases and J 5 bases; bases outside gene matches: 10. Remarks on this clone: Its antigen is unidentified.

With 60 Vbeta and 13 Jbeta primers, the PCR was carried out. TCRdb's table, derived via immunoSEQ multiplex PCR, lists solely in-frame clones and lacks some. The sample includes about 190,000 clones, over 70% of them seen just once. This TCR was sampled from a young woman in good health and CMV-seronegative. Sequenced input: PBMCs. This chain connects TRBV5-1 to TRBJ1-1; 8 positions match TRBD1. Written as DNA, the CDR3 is TGCGCCAGCAGCATCACCACAGGGGGTGGGACTGAAGCTTTCTTT. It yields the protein CASSITTGGGTEAFF.